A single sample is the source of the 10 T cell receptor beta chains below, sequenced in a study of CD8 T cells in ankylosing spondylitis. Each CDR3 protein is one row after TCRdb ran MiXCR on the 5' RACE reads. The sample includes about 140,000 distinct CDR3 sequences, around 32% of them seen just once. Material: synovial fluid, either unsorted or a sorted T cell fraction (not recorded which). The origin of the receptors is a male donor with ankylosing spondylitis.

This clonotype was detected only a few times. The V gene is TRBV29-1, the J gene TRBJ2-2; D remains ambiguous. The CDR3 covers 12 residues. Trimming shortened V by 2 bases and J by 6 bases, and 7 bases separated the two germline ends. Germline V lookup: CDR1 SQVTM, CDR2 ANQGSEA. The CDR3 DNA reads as TGCAGCGTTGAAATTCAGGCCGGGGAGCTGTTTTTT. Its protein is CSVEIQAGELFF.

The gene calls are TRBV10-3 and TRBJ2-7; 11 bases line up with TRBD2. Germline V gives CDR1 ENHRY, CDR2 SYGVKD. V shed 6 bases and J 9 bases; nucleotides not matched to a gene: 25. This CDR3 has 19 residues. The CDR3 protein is CAIRNPYGTSGTTPGVQYF. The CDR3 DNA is TGTGCCATCAGGAATCCGTATGGGACTAGCGGAACAACTCCCGGGGTGCAGTACTTC.

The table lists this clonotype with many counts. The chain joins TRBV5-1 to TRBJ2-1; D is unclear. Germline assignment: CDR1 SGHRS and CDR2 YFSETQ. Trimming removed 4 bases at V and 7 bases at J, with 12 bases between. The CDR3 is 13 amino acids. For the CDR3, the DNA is TGCGCCAGCAGCACCCTCCCTGGGAATGAGCAGTTCTTC. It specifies CASSTLPGNEQFF.

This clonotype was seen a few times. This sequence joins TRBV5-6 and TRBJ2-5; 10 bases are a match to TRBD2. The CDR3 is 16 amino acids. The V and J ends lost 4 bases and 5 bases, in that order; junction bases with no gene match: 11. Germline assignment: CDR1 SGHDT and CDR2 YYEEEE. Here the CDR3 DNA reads TGTGCCAGCAGCACCCGGACTAGCGGCTACGGGGAGACCCAGTACTTC. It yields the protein CASSTRTSGYGETQYF.

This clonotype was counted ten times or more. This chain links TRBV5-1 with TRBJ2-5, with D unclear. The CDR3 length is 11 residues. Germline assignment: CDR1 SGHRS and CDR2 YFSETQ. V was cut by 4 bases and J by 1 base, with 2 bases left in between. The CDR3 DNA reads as TGCGCCAGCAGCGCCCAAGAGACCCAGTACTTC. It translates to CASSAQETQYF.

The CDR3 coding sequence is TGCAGCGTTGAAACCTGGACAGGGAGCGAGCAGTACTTC. This gives the protein CSVETWTGSEQYF. J is TRBJ2-7 and V is TRBV29-1, with 8 positions matching TRBD1. This CDR3 has 13 amino acids. V lost 2 bases and J lost 6; bases outside the gene matches: 6. Germline loops: CDR1 SQVTM, CDR2 ANQGSEA.

The CDR3 DNA is TGTGCCAGCAGCGGGAGGGACAAGAACACTGAAGCTTTCTTT. This sequence encodes CASSGRDKNTEAFF. The V gene is TRBV12-3 or TRBV12-4, the J gene TRBJ1-1; weak D call: TRBD1 (6 bases). The CDR3 runs 14 residues. V was clipped by 6 bases and J by 1 base, with 12 bases between them.

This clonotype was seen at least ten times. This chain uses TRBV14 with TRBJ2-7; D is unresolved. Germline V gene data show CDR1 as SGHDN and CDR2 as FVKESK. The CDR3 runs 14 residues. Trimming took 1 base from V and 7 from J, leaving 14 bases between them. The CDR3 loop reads CASSQGSILAEQYF. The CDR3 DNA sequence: TGTGCCAGCAGCCAAGGAAGCATTTTGGCAGAGCAGTACTTC.

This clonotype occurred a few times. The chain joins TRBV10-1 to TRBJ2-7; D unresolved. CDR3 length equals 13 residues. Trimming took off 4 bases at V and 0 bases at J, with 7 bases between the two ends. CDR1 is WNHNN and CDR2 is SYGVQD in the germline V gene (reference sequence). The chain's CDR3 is CASSVTSSYEQYF. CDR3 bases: TGCGCCAGCAGTGTTACGAGCTCCTACGAGCAGTACTTC.

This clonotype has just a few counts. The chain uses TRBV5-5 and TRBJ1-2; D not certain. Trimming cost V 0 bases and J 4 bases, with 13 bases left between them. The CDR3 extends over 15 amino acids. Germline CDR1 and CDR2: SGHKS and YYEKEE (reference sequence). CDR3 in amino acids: CASSLVQTTIYGYTF. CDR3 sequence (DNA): TGTGCCAGCAGCTTGGTCCAGACCACTATCTATGGCTACACCTTC.